A selection of T cell receptor beta chains follows, all from one sample in a study of blood T cell repertoires in COVID-19. TCRdb keeps only in-frame clones here, not all; method: immunoSEQ multiplex PCR. Of some 150,000 clones listed, less than 90% were seen once; the top ten hold 4.4%. The material sequenced was PBMCs or T cells enriched from blood (not recorded which). These receptors all come from a woman in her fifties or sixties who had recovered from COVID-19. CDR3s include the opening cysteine and the closing phenylalanine or tryptophan.

J gene | V gene | CDR3 protein
TRBJ1-2 | TRBV11-2 | CASSLGTDSTYYGYTF
TRBJ1-6 | TRBV28 | CASSPDSFNSPLHF
TRBJ2-2 | TRBV5-1 | CASSSGFNTGELFF
TRBJ2-5 | TRBV3-1/TRBV3-2 | CASSDRGGGETQYF
TRBJ1-3 | TRBV19 | CASSEQNSGNTIYF
TRBJ2-3 | TRBV14 | CASSAQTPRTFKLYF
TRBJ2-2 | TRBV5-4 | CASSPNLGGELFF
TRBJ1-1 | TRBV18 | CASSPPSGNTEAFF
TRBJ1-4 | TRBV9 | CASSAFTGGAQEKLFF
TRBJ2-4 | TRBV19 | CASSPREVSKNIQYF
TRBJ1-5 | TRBV28 | CASSGQGVRPQHF
TRBJ2-6 | TRBV5-1 | CASSFGVGRGYKGANVLTF
TRBJ1-5 | TRBV24-1 | CATSETGNQPQHF
TRBJ2-5 | TRBV25-1 | CASSWTGSGAETQYF